Listed below are T cell receptor beta chains from one sample, sequenced in a study of cytomegalovirus exposure and HLA in healthy donors. Here immunoSEQ multiplex PCR was the method, and the copy in TCRdb shows in-frame clones only, minus some. The sample has more than 150,000 clones, 81% seen once. Material for sequencing was PBMCs. The receptors here all came from a man between 50 and 59 years old in good health and CMV-seropositive. Both conserved end residues are part of each CDR3. A D gene is named only where the DNA matches it firmly. Clone size is shown for a subset of rows, as once, few, many or a class of expanded clone.

len,d_gene,j_gene,abundance,v_gene,CDR3nt,CDR3aa
16,.,TRBJ2-1,.,TRBV9,TGTGCCAGCAGCCCACAGGGGGGGACAGGTTTTAGTGAGCAGTTCTTC,CASSPQGGTGFSEQFF
14,.,TRBJ2-7,.,TRBV5-1,TGCGCCAGCAGCTTTACCAACGGGGGTTACGAGCAGTACTTC,CASSFTNGGYEQYF
15,.,TRBJ1-4,.,TRBV6-1,TGTGCCAGCAGTTTCGGCCGGGGGGCGTCAGAAAAACTGTTTTTT,CASSFGRGASEKLFF
15,TRBD1,TRBJ2-1,.,TRBV28,TGTGCCACCCCCCGGGGACAGGGGCCCCCCAATGAGCAGTTCTTC,CATPRGQGPPNEQFF
15,.,TRBJ1-5,.,TRBV28,TGTGCCAGCTCTTCTGGGAGGGGGGGCAATCAGCCCCAGCATTTT,CASSSGRGGNQPQHF
14,.,TRBJ1-1,.,TRBV5-4,TGTGCCAGCAGCTTAGACAGTTTCGGCACTGAAGCTTTCTTT,CASSLDSFGTEAFF
14,TRBD2,TRBJ2-7,.,TRBV6-1,TGTGCCAGCAGAATAAGCGGGAGTCTATACGAGCAGTACTTC,CASRISGSLYEQYF
15,.,TRBJ2-4,.,TRBV6-1,TGTGCCAGCCGCTTCGAGAGGGGGGCCAAAAACATTCAGTACTTC,CASRFERGAKNIQYF
13,TRBD2,TRBJ2-1,.,TRBV30,TGTGCCTGGAGTGAACTAGCGGGAGATGAGCAGTTCTTC,CAWSELAGDEQFF
13,.,TRBJ1-2,.,TRBV7-9,TGTGCCAGCAGCTTAGAGGAGCACTATGGCTACACCTTC,CASSLEEHYGYTF
16,TRBD1,TRBJ2-7,.,TRBV5-1,TGCGCCAGCAGAAAACTCCCGGGACAGAACTCCTACGAGCAGTACTTC,CASRKLPGQNSYEQYF
15,TRBD1,TRBJ2-2,.,TRBV18,TGTGCCAGCTCACCGCGGGACAGGGGCGGCGGGGAGCTGTTTTTT,CASSPRDRGGGELFF
14,TRBD2,TRBJ2-1,few,TRBV27,TGTGCCAGCCATGCAGGACTAGGCTACAATGAGCAGTTCTTC,CASHAGLGYNEQFF
15,.,TRBJ1-4,.,TRBV10-2,TGCGCCAGCAGTGAAAGGAGGGTACGGCAGGAAAAACTGTTTTTT,CASSERRVRQEKLFF
16,TRBD2,TRBJ2-2,.,TRBV28,TGTGCCAGCAGTTTAGGTCGGGAGGGCGACACCGGGGAGCTGTTTTTT,CASSLGREGDTGELFF
16,TRBD1,TRBJ2-1,.,TRBV4-1,TGCGCCAGCAGCCTACAACCGGGACAGCTCTACAATGAGCAGTTCTTC,CASSLQPGQLYNEQFF
15,.,TRBJ2-6,.,TRBV28,TGTGCCAGCAGTTTCCGCGGCTCTGGGGCCAACGTCCTGACTTTC,CASSFRGSGANVLTF
15,TRBD1,TRBJ1-1,.,TRBV11-2,TGTGCCAGCAGCTTAGAAGGGACAGGCGGAACTGAAGCTTTCTTT,CASSLEGTGGTEAFF